The present entry profiles one TCR beta chain with its context. The sample originates from a study of blood T cell repertoires in COVID-19. Participant ages covered roughly 18 to 90 years across about 25 US areas. Cohort 3 recovery required two negative PCRs, clearance, or symptom resolution. Authors' methods: Estimation of nucleated cell counts relied on the amplification of reference gene primers. This table comes from immunoSEQ multiplex PCR, and its TCRdb copy is limited to in-frame clones, with some not included. V and J calls plus clone size are reproduced from that table; the DNA served to infer D and trimming. This sample has about 320,000 clones, with around nine tenths found just once. V lost 1 base to trimming and J lost 2 bases; unmatched junction nucleotides: 8. This CDR3 has 15 amino acids. Germline assignment: CDR1 GTSNPN and CDR2 SVGIG (reference sequence).

Sequenced material: PBMCs or T cells enriched from blood (not recorded which). V usage is TRBV30 and J usage is TRBJ2-7; 7 nucleotides align to TRBD1. The TCR originated in a man aged 25 to 40 who had recovered from COVID-19. CDR3 DNA sequence: TGTGCCTGGAGTGCCGGGACAGAACCCCCCTACGAGCAGTACTTC. This sequence encodes CAWSAGTEPPYEQYF. Full variable domain (missing parts from reference TRBV30 and TRBJ2-7): SQTIHQWPATLVQPVGSPLSLECTVEGTSNPNLYWYRQAAGRGLQLLFYSVGIGQISSEVPQNLSASRPQDRQFILSSKKLLLSDSGFYLCAWSAGTEPPYEQYFGPGTRLTVT.